This is a list of T cell receptor beta chains from one sample in a study of shared clonotypes between healthy human individuals. TCRdb's copy holds only in-frame clones and misses some; the assay was immunoSEQ multiplex PCR. Of under 2.5 million clones listed, roughly 90% are singletons. The specimen was naive CD4+ T cells from PBMCs. The receptors come from a man younger than 30 in good health. Some clones in this sample may be carry-over from other donors' samples. Both conserved end residues are part of each CDR3. A D gene is named only where the DNA matches it firmly. Only some rows state a clone size, as once, few, many or a class for expanded clones.

D gene,V gene,clone size,J gene,CDR3 DNA,CDR3 protein
.,TRBV7-9,.,TRBJ2-1,TGTGCCAGCAGCTTAGTGGTTTTTAGCGGAGAGTACAATGAGCAGTTCTTC,CASSLVVFSGEYNEQFF
TRBD2,TRBV7-2,.,TRBJ2-7,TGTGCCAGCAGCATCTCGCTAGCGGGAGGAACCTCTTCCTACGAGCAGTACTTC,CASSISLAGGTSSYEQYF
TRBD2,TRBV5-1,once,TRBJ2-1,TGCGCCAGCAGCTTACCAGACCGAGCGGGAGAGGAGTTCTTC,CASSLPDRAGEEFF
.,TRBV4-1,.,TRBJ2-3,TGCGCCAGCAGCCAGTTAGGGCTAGCCCGCACAGATACGCAGTATTTT,CASSQLGLARTDTQYF
.,TRBV11-2,.,TRBJ2-5,TGTGCCAGCGGACCCTCGGCCGCGGGGACCTACGGGCAGTACTTC,CASGPSAAGTYGQYF
.,TRBV5-1,.,TRBJ1-5,TGCGCCAGCAGCTTAGACTCCAATCAGCCCCAGCATTTT,CASSLDSNQPQHF
.,TRBV6-6,.,TRBJ2-5,TGTGCCAGCAGCCCCAAAAAAGAGACCCAGTACTTC,CASSPKKETQYF
TRBD2,TRBV27,.,TRBJ2-2,TGTGCCAGCAGTTTACCTAGCGGGAGGGCAGCCGGGGAGCTGTTTTTT,CASSLPSGRAAGELFF
.,TRBV7-2,.,TRBJ1-1,TGTGCCAGCAGCTTAACAGAGAACACTGAAGCTTTCTTT,CASSLTENTEAFF
.,TRBV18,.,TRBJ2-2,TGTGCCAGCTCAAGCGGAAACACCGGGGAGCTGTTTTTT,CASSSGNTGELFF
.,TRBV18,.,TRBJ1-2,TGTGCCAGCTCACCCTCAGGAGGATACTATGGCTACACCTTC,CASSPSGGYYGYTF
.,TRBV6-6,.,TRBJ1-1,TGTGCCAGCAGGGCGACCAGGGGGAACACTGAAGCTTTCTTT,CASRATRGNTEAFF
.,TRBV27,.,TRBJ2-5,TGTGCCAGCAGGAAGAGAAAGGGAGAGACCCAGTACTTC,CASRKRKGETQYF
.,TRBV11-1,.,TRBJ1-3,TGTGCCAGCAGCCGCAGGGGCCCTGGAAACACCATATATTTT,CASSRRGPGNTIYF
.,TRBV25-1,.,TRBJ2-7,TGTGCCAGCAGTGAAGTTTGGGGAACGGGATACGAGCAGTACTTC,CASSEVWGTGYEQYF
.,TRBV30,.,TRBJ2-3,TGTGCCTGGAGTGTTGGGGGAAGCACAGATACGCAGTATTTT,CAWSVGGSTDTQYF